The source of this TCR beta chain is a study of T cell repertoires in ileal Crohn's disease. In the study overall: Biopsies of the neoterminal ileum at postoperative colonoscopy form M6 samples. Study observations and caveats: Mucosal expansions were suggested to be mainly CD8 T cells. Clonal expansions were more frequent in active smokers than non-smokers at surgery. Within the first postoperative year, endoscopy came at median roughly seven months.

The CDR3 runs to 15 residues. Germline lookup yields CDR1 PRHDT and CDR2 FYEKMQ (reference sequence). V lost 1 base, J lost 8 bases, and 10 bases stayed unmatched. Turning to this clone: Its target is unknown.

Sequenced by immunoSEQ multiplex PCR; TCRdb stores in-frame clones only, minus some. The table has about 7,200 clones, 60% to 75% seen once. Time point described: neoterminal ileum biopsy at postoperative endoscopy, about 6 months after surgery. The TCR originated in an adult with Crohn's disease. Sequencing was done on a sample of ileal tissue. The V gene is TRBV13, the J gene TRBJ1-2; 7 nucleotides agree with TRBD1. The CDR3 DNA reads TGTGCCAGCAGCTTAGTACTACAGGGGAGGAAGGGCTACACCTTC. Encoded protein: CASSLVLQGRKGYTF.